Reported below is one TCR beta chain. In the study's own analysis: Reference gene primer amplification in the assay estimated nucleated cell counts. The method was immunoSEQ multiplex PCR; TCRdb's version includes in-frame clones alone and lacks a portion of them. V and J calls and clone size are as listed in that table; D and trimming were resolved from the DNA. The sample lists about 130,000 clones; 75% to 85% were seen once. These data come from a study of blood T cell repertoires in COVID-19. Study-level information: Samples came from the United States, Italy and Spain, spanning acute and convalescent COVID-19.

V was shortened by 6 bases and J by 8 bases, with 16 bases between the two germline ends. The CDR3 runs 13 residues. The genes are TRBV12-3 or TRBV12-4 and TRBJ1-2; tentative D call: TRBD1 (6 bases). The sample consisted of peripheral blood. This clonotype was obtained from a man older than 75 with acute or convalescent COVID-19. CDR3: CASRMGQGDGYTF. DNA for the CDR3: TGTGCCAGCAGGATGGGACAAGGGGACGGCTACACCTTC.